These 18 T cell receptor beta chains share one sample of origin, sequenced in a study of T-cell reconstitution after alpha-beta-depleted transplantation in children. The TCRbeta library was prepared with unique molecular identifiers. One entry per CDR3 protein results from TCRdb running MiXCR on the PCR reads. The sample comprises around 420,000 distinct CDR3 sequences, 15% to 20% of which are singletons, and over 25% rests with the top ten. Source: PBMCs, mostly from graft donor cells, taken 360 days after TCRalphabeta/CD19-depleted stem cell transplant. Receptor source: a boy in the first two years of life who had a stem cell transplant for Wiskott-Aldrich syndrome, so the T cells may come from the graft donor.

The chain links TRBV29-1 to TRBJ2-3; D is perhaps TRBD2 (5 bases). In germline, CDR1 is SQVTM, CDR2 ANQGSEA. The ends were cut back, 6 bases at V and 2 bases at J, with 12 bases in the middle. The CDR3 is made up of 13 amino acids. The CDR3 region has the DNA TGCAGCGTGACCCGGGATGTCACAGATACGCAGTATTTT. This encodes CSVTRDVTDTQYF.

The rearrangement uses TRBV7-9 and TRBJ2-1; tentative D call: TRBD2 (6 bases). This CDR3 has 14 amino acids. CDR1 is SEHNR, CDR2 FQNEAQ, per germline (reference sequence). Trimming pared 10 bases from V and 7 bases from J, leaving 20 bases between. CDR3 amino acids: CAIKGTGVGNEQFF. The CDR3 nucleotides are TGTGCCATAAAAGGAACGGGAGTGGGGAATGAGCAGTTCTTC.

This clonotype was seen at least ten times. The genes are TRBV4-1 and TRBJ2-7, with D possibly being TRBD1 (6 bases). The CDR3 covers 13 residues. Germline V gene data show CDR1 as MGHRA and CDR2 as YSYEKL. V lost 4 bases to trimming and J lost 6 bases, with 13 bases between them. The chain's CDR3 is CASSRIQGSEQYF. The CDR3 nucleotides are TGCGCCAGCAGCCGGATACAGGGTTCCGAGCAGTACTTC.

This clonotype was seen at least ten times. The chain uses TRBV13 and TRBJ2-4; 7 bases line up with TRBD1. V shed 3 bases, J shed 5 bases, and the junction held 1 base outside the gene matches. This CDR3 comprises 13 residues. Germline CDR1 PRHDT, CDR2 FYEKMQ (reference sequence). The CDR3 is CASSLGTENIQYF. The DNA for the CDR3 is TGTGCCAGCAGCTTGGGGACAGAAAACATTCAGTACTTC.

This clonotype turned up a few times. The CDR3 region is CSAREVLTGVHNEQFF. The CDR3, as DNA: TGCAGTGCTAGAGAAGTACTAACAGGGGTTCACAATGAGCAGTTCTTC. This chain uses TRBV20-1 with TRBJ2-1, with 7 bases that match TRBD1. V trimming: 0 bases; J trimming: 5 bases; junction bases outside the gene matches: 10. Germline CDR1 reads DFQATT; CDR2 reads SNEGSKA (reference sequence). CDR3 length: 16 amino acids.

Ten or more counts support this clonotype. The V call is TRBV28, the J call TRBJ2-3, with D uncertain. Germline V gives CDR1 MDHEN, CDR2 SYDVKM. This CDR3 is 15 amino acids long. V dropped 2 bases and J dropped 1 base, with 10 bases sitting between them. The CDR3 DNA sequence: TGTGCCAGCAGTTTAAGAGGAGTAGGCACAGATACGCAGTATTTT. Its protein product is CASSLRGVGTDTQYF.

The chain has TRBV12-3 or TRBV12-4 and TRBJ2-5; perhaps TRBD1 as D (6 bases). The CDR3 length is 14 residues. The V gene lost 6 bases and the J gene lost 2 bases, with 13 bases spanning the gap. Here the CDR3 DNA reads TGTGCCAGCAGACAGACCGGACAGCAAGAGACCCAGTACTTC. The encoded protein is CASRQTGQQETQYF.

This clonotype appeared a few times. This chain links TRBV3-1 with TRBJ2-4; 10 nucleotides match TRBD2. Germline CDR1 reads LGHDT; CDR2 reads YNNKEL (reference sequence). The V gene end was trimmed by 4 bases and the J gene end by 6 bases; junction bases not matched to a gene: 6. CDR3 size: 15 residues. The CDR3 loop reads CASSLSSGSVNIQYF. The CDR3 DNA sequence: TGTGCCAGCAGCCTCTCTAGCGGGAGCGTAAACATTCAGTACTTC.

This clonotype came up a few times. At one end, the junction sequence differs from germline, possibly due to a read error. The chain couples TRBV11-3 to TRBJ2-1; D may be TRBD2 (6 bases). Germline V lookup: CDR1 SGHNT, CDR2 YENEEA. The CDR3 totals 16 residues. The CDR3 protein is CASRLGAGSSYNEQFF. In DNA, the CDR3 is TGTGCCAGCAGGTTAGGGGCCGGGAGCTCCTACAATGAGCAGTTCTTC.

This rearrangement joins TRBV5-1 to TRBJ2-1; D possibly matches TRBD1 or TRBD2 (5 bases each). CDR1 SGHRS and CDR2 YFSETQ come from the germline V gene. Deletions cut 4 bases from V and 10 bases from J, with 18 bases between. CDR3 length: 14 amino acids. The CDR3 nucleotides read TGCGCCAGCAGCCCCCCTGGGACCATTGGAGAGCAGTTCTTC. This encodes CASSPPGTIGEQFF.

This rearrangement joins TRBV11-2 to TRBJ2-2; D unresolved. V lost 5 bases to trimming and J lost 4 bases, with 8 bases between them. This CDR3 is 13 amino acids long. Germline assignment: CDR1 SGHAT and CDR2 FQNNGV. The CDR3 sequence is CASSLPSTGELFF. CDR3 DNA: TGTGCCAGCAGCCTCCCAAGCACCGGGGAGCTGTTTTTT.

This clonotype was observed a handful of times. V is TRBV24-1 and J is TRBJ2-1, with D maybe TRBD2 (5 bases). Looked up from germline, CDR1 is KGHDR and CDR2 is SFDVKD. V lost 5 bases and J lost 6, with 16 bases in between. This CDR3 contains 15 residues. CDR3 DNA sequence: TGTGCCACCAGTGGTTGGGAGACCCCCACCAATGAGCAGTTCTTC. Translating it yields CATSGWETPTNEQFF.

This rearrangement joins TRBV12-3 or TRBV12-4 to TRBJ2-5; 8 bases match TRBD1. The CDR3 has 14 residues. V dropped 4 bases and J dropped 4; count of bases not matched to a gene: 5. The CDR3 spells CASSSPGGVETQYF. CDR3 in DNA: TGTGCCAGCAGTTCCCCAGGGGGCGTAGAGACCCAGTACTTC.

With respect to this clonotype: An end of the junction does not agree with germline; a read error may underlie this. The chain employs TRBV7-9 and TRBJ2-7; 9 nucleotides align to TRBD2. Per the germline V gene, CDR1 is SEHNR and CDR2 is FQNEAQ (reference sequence). The CDR3 totals 15 residues. In nucleotides, the CDR3 is TGTGCCAGCAGCCCCCGGGGCGGGAGGGACTACGAGAAGTACTTC. Protein: CASSPRGGRDYEKYF.

This clonotype was recorded once. This rearrangement joins TRBV5-1 to TRBJ2-1; tentatively, D is TRBD1 or TRBD2 (5 bases each). CDR1 SGHRS and CDR2 YFSETQ come from the germline V gene. The ends were cut back, 0 bases at V and 9 bases at J, with 10 bases in the middle. The CDR3 length is 13 residues. The DNA for the CDR3 is TGCGCCAGCAGCTTGGTTATGAGGGGTGAGCAGTTCTTC. Protein product: CASSLVMRGEQFF.

In its sample, this clonotype was seen a few times. The chain carries TRBV5-1 and TRBJ1-1; maybe TRBD1 (6 bases). CDR3 length: 15 amino acids. From germline, CDR1 is SGHRS and CDR2 YFSETQ. Trimming shortened V by 0 bases and J by 7 bases, and 16 bases separated the two germline ends. CDR3 loop: CASSLAGTKGGEAFF. DNA of the CDR3: TGCGCCAGCAGCTTGGCCGGGACAAAGGGGGGTGAAGCTTTCTTT. The full variable domain, completed using reference TRBV5-1 and TRBJ1-1, is KAGVTQTPRYLIKTRGQQVTLSCSPISGHRSVSWYQQTPGQGLQFLFEYFSETQRNKGNFPGRFSGRQFSNSRSEMNVSTLELGDSALYLCASSLAGTKGGEAFFGQGTRLTVV.

V gene TRBV12-3 or TRBV12-4 combines with J gene TRBJ2-1, with TRBD1 matching 8 bases. The CDR3 runs to 14 residues. Trimming removed 3 bases from V and 9 bases from J; junction bases left unmatched: 7. This chain's CDR3 is CASSLGQVYSEQFF. The CDR3 DNA reads as TGTGCCAGCAGTTTGGGACAGGTCTATAGTGAGCAGTTCTTC.

The rearrangement links TRBV12-3 or TRBV12-4 to TRBJ2-7; D uncertain. The CDR3 length is 13 residues. The V end lost 0 bases, the J end lost 4 bases, and 7 bases lay between the germline ends. Written as DNA, the CDR3 is TGTGCCAGCAGTTTAGCCCACGGGTACGAGCAGTACTTC. Its protein is CASSLAHGYEQYF.